What follows are 20 T cell receptor beta chains derived from one specimen sequenced in a study of cytomegalovirus exposure and HLA in healthy donors. Method: immunoSEQ multiplex PCR; TCRdb's copy keeps in-frame clones and lacks some. The data show 150,000 to 180,000 clones, 70% to 90% seen once. Sequencing was carried out using PBMCs. The source is a human donor in good health.

V is TRBV5-1 and J is TRBJ2-7; 7 nucleotides match TRBD1. With 0 bases clipped from V and 4 bases from J, the junction kept 7 bases outside the gene matches. The CDR3 is made up of 15 amino acids. The germline V gene encodes CDR1 SGHRS and CDR2 YFSETQ. The CDR3 DNA is TGCGCCAGCAGCTTGGATGGGACAGATTCGTACGAGCAGTACTTC. Residues: CASSLDGTDSYEQYF.

V gene TRBV4-1 combines with J gene TRBJ1-4; no clear D. Trimming shortened V by 0 bases and J by 8 bases, and 19 bases separated the two germline ends. Germline V CDR1 and CDR2: MGHRA, YSYEKL. The CDR3 contains 17 residues. The CDR3 bases are TGCGCCAGCAGCCAAGATCTCCTCAGGTCTCCCGTCGAAAAACTGTTTTTT. It specifies CASSQDLLRSPVEKLFF.

This chain uses TRBV7-3 with TRBJ2-3; unclear D gene. The length of the CDR3 is 11 residues. CDR1 and CDR2 (germline): SGHTA, FQGTGA. Trimming pared 10 bases from V and 7 bases from J, leaving 12 bases between. DNA for the CDR3: TGTGCCATCCAGTGGTTAAATACGCAGTATTTT. This encodes CAIQWLNTQYF.

The rearrangement links TRBV19 to TRBJ1-5; D possibly corresponds to TRBD1 (6 bases). CDR1 and CDR2 from the germline V gene are LNHDA and SQIVND (reference sequence). Trimming took 7 bases from V and 1 from J, leaving 14 bases between them. The CDR3 runs to 15 residues. CDR3 protein: CASKPGQGSNQPQHF. The CDR3 DNA is TGTGCCAGTAAACCAGGGCAGGGGAGCAATCAGCCCCAGCATTTT. The variable domain in full, completed from reference TRBV19 and TRBJ1-5, reads DGGITQSPKYLFRKEGQNVTLSCEQNLNHDAMYWYRQDPGQGLRLIYYSQIVNDFQKGDIAEGYSVSREKKESFPLTVTSAQKNPTAFYLCASKPGQGSNQPQHFGDGTRLSIL.

The rearrangement links TRBV11-2 to TRBJ1-2, with a weak D call TRBD1 (6 bases). Trimming removed 5 bases from V and 4 bases from J, with 20 bases in between. CDR3 length equals 16 residues. CDR1 and CDR2 from the germline V gene are SGHAT and FQNNGV. CDR3 in DNA: TGTGCCAGCAGCCGGTTACAGGGCGACCGCCCCTATGGCTACACCTTC. It translates to CASSRLQGDRPYGYTF.

The chain employs TRBV25-1 and TRBJ2-1; TRBD1 matches 12 bases. Germline V gene sequence: CDR1 MGHDK, CDR2 SYGVNS. The CDR3 totals 18 residues. V shed 2 bases, J shed 7 bases, and the junction held 12 bases outside the gene matches. CDR3 nucleotides: TGTGCCAGCAGTGAAAAGGGAGGGGGACAGGGGGCGAGGAATGAGCAGTTCTTC. Residues: CASSEKGGGQGARNEQFF. The full variable domain, with the rest looked up from reference TRBV25-1 and TRBJ2-1, is EADIYQTPRYLVIGTGKKITLECSQTMGHDKMYWYQQDPGMELHLIHYSYGVNSTEKGDLSSESTVSRIRTEHFPLTLESARPSHTSQYLCASSEKGGGQGARNEQFFGPGTRLTVL.

This clone was found once. This chain joins TRBV13 and TRBJ2-7; 10 bases match TRBD2. The germline gives CDR1 PRHDT, CDR2 FYEKMQ (reference sequence). The CDR3 loop spans 16 amino acids. The trim removed 5 bases at V and 0 bases at J, leaving 7 bases unmatched. The CDR3 sequence is CASSERLAGLSYEQYF. CDR3 DNA sequence: TGTGCCAGCAGCGAAAGACTAGCGGGTCTCTCCTACGAGCAGTACTTC.

The CDR3 is CASSSRDRGRVGYTF. Here the CDR3 DNA reads TGTGCCAGCTCATCCCGGGACAGGGGGCGCGTAGGCTACACCTTC. This rearrangement joins TRBV18 to TRBJ1-2; 12 bases map to TRBD1. This CDR3 region has 15 residues. After removal of 5 bases from V and 8 bases from J, the junction contained 9 bases not matched to a gene. Looked up from germline, CDR1 is KGHSH and CDR2 is LQKENI.

The chain links TRBV27 to TRBJ2-2; no reliable D call. CDR3 length: 13 amino acids. Germline assignment: CDR1 MNHEY and CDR2 SMNVEV (reference sequence). V lost 7 bases and J lost 7, with 13 bases in between. This CDR3 reads CASKPSRVGELFF. The CDR3 DNA follows: TGTGCCAGCAAACCGAGTCGGGTCGGGGAGCTGTTTTTT.

V and J are TRBV27 and TRBJ1-4; TRBD1 matches 10 bases. The CDR3 is 15 residues long. The trim removed 1 base at V and 8 bases at J, leaving 4 bases unmatched. The V gene's germline CDR1 is MNHEY and CDR2 SMNVEV (reference sequence). CDR3 in amino acids: CASSLWGTGDEKLFF. In DNA, the CDR3 is TGTGCCAGCAGTTTATGGGGGACAGGGGACGAAAAACTGTTTTTT.

This chain links TRBV5-1 with TRBJ2-5; D is unclear. Trimming pared 0 bases from V and 2 bases from J, leaving 8 bases between. In germline, CDR1 is SGHRS, CDR2 YFSETQ. CDR3 length: 14 amino acids. The CDR3 DNA sequence: TGCGCCAGCAGCTTGGGACATTTTCAAGAGACCCAGTACTTC. Protein product: CASSLGHFQETQYF.

The V and J genes are TRBV9 and TRBJ2-3; D uncertain. Germline V gene data show CDR1 as SGDLS and CDR2 as YYNGEE. Trimming cost V 1 base and J 4 bases, with 4 bases left between them. This CDR3 comprises 12 residues. The chain's CDR3 is CASSVTADTQYF. The CDR3 DNA sequence: TGTGCCAGCAGCGTAACAGCAGATACGCAGTATTTT.

The chain links TRBV5-1 to TRBJ2-2; TRBD1 is a possible D gene (6 bases). CDR3 length: 11 amino acids. The germline gives CDR1 SGHRS, CDR2 YFSETQ. V was pared by 3 bases and J by 15 bases, with 12 bases between. The CDR3 region is CASSSQGLLFF. CDR3 in DNA: TGCGCCAGCAGCTCACAGGGATTGTTGTTTTTT.

The rearrangement joins TRBV5-1 to TRBJ1-4, with 7 bases fitting TRBD1. Germline trimming cut 0 bases from V and 5 bases from J; bases unmatched to any gene: 7. The CDR3 extends over 16 amino acids. Germline CDR1 SGHRS, CDR2 YFSETQ. As DNA, the CDR3 is TGCGCCAGCAGCTTGGACAGGGGATGGAGAAATGAAAAACTGTTTTTT. Its protein is CASSLDRGWRNEKLFF.

Regarding this clone: Other nucleotide sequences from this sample produce the same CDR3. J is TRBJ2-3 and V is TRBV9, with TRBD2 identical over 11 bases. The CDR3 loop spans 16 amino acids. Per germline, CDR1 SGDLS and CDR2 YYNGEE. J was trimmed by 3 bases and V by 2 bases; bases with no gene match: 5. CDR3 residues: CASSVSGTSGTDTQYF. CDR3 in DNA: TGTGCCAGCAGCGTGTCCGGGACTAGCGGAACAGATACGCAGTATTTT. Based on the CDR3 plus reference TRBV9 and TRBJ2-3, the full variable domain is DSGVTQTPKHLITATGQRVTLRCSPRSGDLSVYWYQQSLDQGLQFLIQYYNGEERAKGNILERFSAQQFPDLHSELNLSSLELGDSALYFCASSVSGTSGTDTQYFGPGTRLTVL.

This clone showed up just once. The V call is TRBV30, the J call TRBJ2-5, with D possibly TRBD2 on 6 matching bases. Germline V gives CDR1 GTSNPN, CDR2 SVGIG (reference sequence). V was clipped by 5 bases and J by 5 bases, with 24 bases between them. The CDR3 totals 16 residues. The CDR3 here is CAWLSNTGATGETQYF. The CDR3 nucleotides are TGTGCCTGGTTATCGAACACGGGAGCCACCGGGGAGACCCAGTACTTC.

This rearrangement joins TRBV7-2 to TRBJ1-1; D not certain. The V end lost 5 bases, the J end lost 2 bases, and 15 bases lay between the germline ends. The CDR3 loop spans 15 amino acids. In germline, CDR1 is SGHTA, CDR2 FQGNSA. The CDR3 sequence: CASSRPELRNTEAFF. The CDR3 nucleotides read TGTGCCAGCAGCCGCCCGGAGCTCCGAAACACTGAAGCTTTCTTT.

The chain employs TRBV7-8 and TRBJ2-7, with TRBD1 identical over 7 bases. CDR3 length: 16 amino acids. V was clipped by 1 base and J by 1 base; unmatched bases: 7. Germline V CDR1 and CDR2: SGHVS, FQNEAQ. CDR3 sequence (DNA): TGTGCCAGCAGCTTAGGGGGACAGCCTTTTTCCTACGAGCAGTACTTC. Translated: CASSLGGQPFSYEQYF.

The V and J genes are TRBV14 and TRBJ1-1; D might be TRBD1 (5 bases). The CDR3 spans 15 residues. Germline V gene data show CDR1 as SGHDN and CDR2 as FVKESK. V gave up 0 bases and J gave up 5 bases, with 13 bases separating them. CDR3 in amino acids: CASSQDLGKGTEAFF. The DNA of the CDR3 is TGTGCCAGCAGCCAAGATCTGGGGAAGGGGACTGAAGCTTTCTTT.

The CDR3 loop is CASSSPGQNSGANVLTF. DNA of the CDR3: TGTGCCAGCAGCTCTCCGGGACAGAACTCTGGGGCCAACGTCCTGACTTTC. The chain recombines TRBV7-2 with TRBJ2-6, with 7 bases that match TRBD1. CDR1 is SGHTA and CDR2 is FQGNSA in the germline V gene. The CDR3 sequence is 17 residues long. With 4 bases clipped from V and 0 bases from J, the junction kept 6 bases outside the gene matches.